The next 7 T cell receptor beta chains were all read from a single sample in a study of human T cells and chemical hapten exposure. The time point is: patch test 1, 2 weeks after DPC sensitization. Treatment defined: therapeutic diphenylcyclopropenone sensitization with weekly scalp DPC. TCRdb passed the RACE reads through MiXCR, listing each CDR3 protein once. This table holds about 81,000 distinct CDR3 sequences, 7.5% to 9.5% found once. The input for sequencing was whole blood, taken in connection with sensitization to the hapten diphenylcyclopropenone (DPC). The source is a woman in her twenties or thirties with alopecia areata. Some clones in this sample may be carry-over from other donors' samples.

Ten or more counts support this clonotype. The J gene is TRBJ1-4, the V gene TRBV3-1; D gene uncertain. Germline V gives CDR1 LGHDT, CDR2 YNNKEL (reference sequence). V was trimmed by 5 bases and J by 2 bases, leaving 12 bases between them. This CDR3 is built from 15 residues. The CDR3 DNA reads as TGTGCCAGCAGCTCAAAAGGGAGGACTAATGAAAAACTGTTTTTT. Its translation is CASSSKGRTNEKLFF. Looking up the rest from reference TRBV3-1 and TRBJ1-4 gives the full variable domain: DTAVSQTPKYLVTQMGNDKSIKCEQNLGHDTMYWYKQDSKKFLKIMFSYNNKELIINETVPNRFSPKSPDKAHLNLHINSLELGDSAVYFCASSSKGRTNEKLFFGSGTQLSVL.

This clonotype was picked up a small number of times. Written as DNA, the CDR3 is TGTGCCAGCAGCGTAAGGGACGGCCTTACAGATACGCAGTATTTT. Translated, it gives CASSVRDGLTDTQYF. The chain couples TRBV9 to TRBJ2-3; the D gene could be TRBD1 or TRBD2 (5 bases each). Per the germline V gene, CDR1 is SGDLS and CDR2 is YYNGEE. Trimming stripped 1 base from V and 3 bases from J, with 12 bases between. The CDR3 sequence is 15 residues long.

This clonotype was seen a few times. V gene TRBV18 combines with J gene TRBJ1-3, with D uncertain. Trimming left V 1 base short and J 1 base short, with 14 bases between. The CDR3 length is 17 residues. CDR1 and CDR2 from the germline V gene are KGHSH and LQKENI. The CDR3 DNA reads as TGTGCCAGCTCACCACTGAGCGGGGAACGGTCTGGAAACACCATATATTTT. Encoded protein: CASSPLSGERSGNTIYF.

The chain links TRBV20-1 to TRBJ1-3; D not certain. There are 13 residues in the CDR3. Germline values: CDR1 DFQATT, CDR2 SNEGSKA (reference sequence). The V gene lost 1 base and the J gene lost 0 bases, with 4 bases spanning the gap. CDR3 sequence: CSARVGSGNTIYF. The CDR3 DNA is TGCAGTGCTAGAGTGGGCTCTGGAAACACCATATATTTT.

This clonotype was seen a handful of times. V gene TRBV7-2 combines with J gene TRBJ1-3, with unresolved D. Trimming shortened V by 0 bases and J by 4 bases, and 13 bases separated the two germline ends. CDR3 length: 16 residues. The germline V gene has CDR1 SGHTA and CDR2 FQGNSA. The CDR3 protein is CASSLARHPPGNTIYF. The CDR3 DNA sequence: TGTGCCAGCAGCTTAGCCCGACATCCCCCAGGAAACACCATATATTTT.

This clonotype was detected many times. The rearrangement joins TRBV5-1 to TRBJ1-1; perhaps TRBD1 as D (5 bases). The CDR3 is made up of 13 amino acids. With 0 bases removed from V and 4 bases from J, the gap between germline ends came to 7 bases. CDR1 SGHRS and CDR2 YFSETQ come from the germline V gene. The CDR3 DNA follows: TGCGCCAGCAGCTTGGAAGGGACCACTGAAGCTTTCTTT. This sequence encodes CASSLEGTTEAFF. The entire variable domain, with the rest obtained from reference TRBV5-1 and TRBJ1-1, is as follows: KAGVTQTPRYLIKTRGQQVTLSCSPISGHRSVSWYQQTPGQGLQFLFEYFSETQRNKGNFPGRFSGRQFSNSRSEMNVSTLELGDSALYLCASSLEGTTEAFFGQGTRLTVV.

As regards this clonotype: Just one base apart from a much larger clone, this may be a read error. The chain recombines TRBV20-1 with TRBJ1-2; 7 bases line up with TRBD1. Germline V gene lookup returns CDR1 DFQATT and CDR2 SNEGSKA (reference sequence). The trim removed 7 bases at V and 6 bases at J, leaving 8 bases unmatched. The CDR3 runs to 12 residues. Here the CDR3 reads CSVQEGTDGYTF. The CDR3 DNA follows: TGCAGTGTTCAGGAAGGGACAGATGGCTACACCTTC.